What follows is one TCR beta chain and its context. What it binds is unknown. Method: immunoSEQ multiplex PCR; TCRdb's copy keeps in-frame clones and lacks some. The sample contains about 140,000 clones, roughly 90% of which appear only once. This sample stems from a study of T cell responses to AZD1222 COVID-19 vaccine. Study-level points and caveats: Recipients of AZD1222 seropositive at baseline numbered only five or six. The study found vaccine-associated CD4 TCRs spanning spike, dominant at 160-218 and 743-854.

The CDR3 has 13 amino acids. Germline values: CDR1 SGHTS, CDR2 YDEGEE. Trimming took 1 base from V and 4 from J, leaving 8 bases between them. This receptor was taken from an adult in good health. The sequencing used peripheral blood, collected on day 0 of AZD1222 vaccination. The chain combines TRBV5-8 with TRBJ2-5; the D is unclear. CDR3 sequence (DNA): TGTGCCAGCAGCTTGCGGCGCCTAGAGACCCAGTACTTC. Protein: CASSLRRLETQYF.